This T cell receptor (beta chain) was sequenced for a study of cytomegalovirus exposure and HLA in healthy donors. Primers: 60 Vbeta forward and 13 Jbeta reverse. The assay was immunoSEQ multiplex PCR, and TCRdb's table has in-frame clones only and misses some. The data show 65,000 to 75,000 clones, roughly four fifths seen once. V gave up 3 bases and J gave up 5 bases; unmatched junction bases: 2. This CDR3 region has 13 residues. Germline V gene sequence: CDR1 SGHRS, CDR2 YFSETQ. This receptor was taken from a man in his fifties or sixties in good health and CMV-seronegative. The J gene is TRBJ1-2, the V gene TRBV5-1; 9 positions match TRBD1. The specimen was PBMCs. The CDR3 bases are TGCGCCAGCAGCTCTGACAGGGGGTATGGCTACACCTTC. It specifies CASSSDRGYGYTF.